This TCR beta chain was sequenced for a study of shared clonotypes between healthy human individuals. Study-wide results and limits: Sharing of clonotypes among donors was expected to vary with sequencing depth. Four donors held about 5.1% of naive CD4 clonotypes in common.

Sequenced by immunoSEQ multiplex PCR; TCRdb stores in-frame clones only, minus some. The sample has 1.4 million to 1.5 million clones, approximately 96% seen once; the top ten hold 1.2%. Splitting the CD4+ cells yielded a CD45RA+ naive subset and a CD45RA-negative memory subset. Concerning this clone: Its antigen is still unknown. Other DNA sequences in this specimen translate into the identical CDR3.

The CDR3 spans 13 residues. V lost 7 bases, J lost 2 bases, and 11 bases lay in between. Germline assignment: CDR1 SGHRS and CDR2 YFSETQ. The sequenced sample was naive CD4+ T cells sorted from blood. Regarding subset: CD45RA+ positively selected. The TCR comes from a man aged 25 to 40 in good health. The chain recombines TRBV5-1 with TRBJ2-3; D might be TRBD2 (5 bases). CDR3 protein: CASRGQDTDTQYF. The CDR3 DNA sequence: TGCGCCAGCCGGGGTCAGGACACAGATACGCAGTATTTT.